These 16 T cell receptor beta chains share one sample of origin, sequenced in a study of T cell repertoires in cytomegalovirus infection. TCRdb redid the calling of the reads with MiXCR, one entry per CDR3 protein. The sample contains 140,000 to 150,000 distinct CDR3 sequences, approximately 30% of which appear only once. Their antigens remain unidentified. Sequences were derived from CD8+ T cells from cultured PBMCs, sampled from culture after CMV antigen stimulation. The receptors were sampled from a human donor in good health (CMV status not recorded). Some clones in this sample may be carry-over from other donors' samples.

The CDR3 sequence: CASSGTSGIYGYTF. The CDR3 coding sequence is TGTGCCAGTAGTGGAACCTCCGGGATCTATGGCTACACCTTC. The chain employs TRBV19 and TRBJ1-2; D is uncertain. This CDR3 region has 14 residues. Germline assignment: CDR1 LNHDA and CDR2 SQIVND (reference sequence). Deletions cut 5 bases from V and 4 bases from J, with 14 bases between.

By proportion, this clonotype is medium-sized (0.01 to 0.1%). This chain joins TRBV6-1 and TRBJ1-5, with D possibly matching TRBD1 (5 bases). The germline V gene encodes CDR1 MNHNS and CDR2 SASEGT. Trimming shortened V by 5 bases and J by 0 bases, and 11 bases separated the two germline ends. CDR3 size: 15 residues. CDR3 sequence (DNA): TGTGCCAGCAGTTCGGGGCCATATAGCAATCAGCCCCAGCATTTT. Translation gives CASSSGPYSNQPQHF.

This clonotype turned up a few times. The chain couples TRBV2 to TRBJ1-2, with D tentatively TRBD1 (6 bases). The germline V gene has CDR1 SNHLY and CDR2 FYNNEI. The V end lost 6 bases, the J end lost 0 bases, and 20 bases lay between the germline ends. This CDR3 region has 17 residues. This chain's CDR3 is CASSVTGSSTTNYGYTF. CDR3 nucleotide sequence: TGTGCCAGCAGCGTGACAGGTTCATCGACTACTAACTATGGCTACACCTTC.

This chain's CDR3 is CASSEIGIAYGYTF. CDR3 sequence (DNA): TGTGCCAGCAGTGAGATAGGGATAGCCTATGGCTACACCTTC. The rearrangement uses TRBV6-1 and TRBJ1-2; D is unresolved. Trimming took off 3 bases at V and 4 bases at J, with 12 bases between the two ends. There are 14 residues in the CDR3. Germline V CDR1 and CDR2: MNHNS, SASEGT.

The chain carries TRBV7-2 and TRBJ2-1, with TRBD2 matching over 11 bases. The CDR3 sequence is 19 residues long. Germline-derived CDR1 and CDR2 are SGHTA and FQGNSA. With 4 bases clipped from V and 8 bases from J, the junction kept 19 bases outside the gene matches. The CDR3 bases are TGTGCCAGCAGCTCCGTAGGACTAGCGGGCATATCTTATAGGGATGAGCAGTTCTTC. Its protein is CASSSVGLAGISYRDEQFF.

This clonotype was detected a few times. V and J are TRBV7-6 and TRBJ1-1; D is perhaps TRBD1 (6 bases). The CDR3 loop spans 13 amino acids. The V and J ends lost 5 bases and 8 bases respectively, with 15 bases between them. The V gene's germline CDR1 is SGHVS and CDR2 FNYEAQ. The CDR3 DNA sequence: TGTGCCAGCAGCCCTCGAACAGGGCCCGAAGCTTTCTTT. It codes for CASSPRTGPEAFF.

This clonotype is deemed medium-sized. The chain couples TRBV7-8 to TRBJ2-3, with D uncertain. The CDR3 length is 16 residues. V was cut by 0 bases and J by 3 bases, with 13 bases left in between. In germline, CDR1 is SGHVS, CDR2 FQNEAQ. CDR3 DNA sequence: TGTGCCAGCAGCTTAGCCGCCGCTCCTATTACAGATACGCAGTATTTT. Translation: CASSLAAAPITDTQYF.

To note about this clonotype: At one end the junction does not follow the germline gene, possibly because of a read error. The chain carries TRBV20-1 and TRBJ2-4, with 8 bases aligning to TRBD2. Germline values: CDR1 DFQATT, CDR2 SNEGSKA (reference sequence). CDR3 length: 14 amino acids. This CDR3 reads CSAGIDGLAAFRDF. As DNA, the CDR3 is TGCAGTGCCGGCATTGACGGACTAGCTGCCTTCAGGGACTTC.

This chain uses TRBV5-6 with TRBJ1-3; tentatively, D is TRBD1 (5 bases). CDR3 length: 16 residues. V lost 3 bases to trimming and J lost 4 bases, with 17 bases between them. Germline loops: CDR1 SGHDT, CDR2 YYEEEE. In DNA form, the CDR3 reads TGTGCCAGCAGCTCGAGGGACCGTCCTTGGGGAAACACCATATATTTT. This sequence encodes CASSSRDRPWGNTIYF.

This clonotype was observed a handful of times. This chain connects TRBV7-6 to TRBJ1-2; weak D call: TRBD1 (5 bases). V was pared by 1 base and J by 1 base, with 10 bases between. Germline V CDR1 and CDR2: SGHVS, FNYEAQ. The CDR3 has 15 amino acids. CDR3 coding DNA: TGTGCCAGCAGCTTAGAGGAGGGGAGTAACTATGGCTACACCTTC. Translation gives CASSLEEGSNYGYTF.

The genes are TRBV19 and TRBJ2-3; 8 bases match TRBD2. V shed 5 bases and J 1 base; nucleotides not matched to a gene: 5. Germline V gene sequence: CDR1 LNHDA, CDR2 SQIVND (reference sequence). There are 15 residues in the CDR3. The CDR3, as DNA: TGTGCCAGTAGTCCGGGGGGGTATCGCACAGATACGCAGTATTTT. As protein: CASSPGGYRTDTQYF.

The chain employs TRBV19 and TRBJ2-1; 7 bases are shared with TRBD1. This CDR3 comprises 14 residues. V lost 8 bases, J lost 5 bases, and 9 bases stayed unmatched. The V gene's germline CDR1 is LNHDA and CDR2 SQIVND (reference sequence). Here the CDR3 DNA reads TGTGCCAGTGGACTGACAGGGTGGCACAATGAGCAGTTCTTC. It codes for CASGLTGWHNEQFF.

This rearrangement joins TRBV7-9 to TRBJ2-5, with 8 bases lining up with TRBD1. The CDR3 has 17 amino acids. Germline V gene sequence: CDR1 SEHNR, CDR2 FQNEAQ (reference sequence). J lost 0 bases, V lost 2 bases, and 8 bases had no gene match. In DNA form, the CDR3 reads TGTGCCAGCAGCTTACCCAAGACAGGGGAGAACCAAGAGACCCAGTACTTC. It codes for CASSLPKTGENQETQYF.

The chain recombines TRBV7-9 with TRBJ2-2; the match to TRBD2 covers 14 bases. Trimming at V came to 5 bases and at J to 2 bases, leaving 7 bases not matched to a gene. In germline, CDR1 is SEHNR, CDR2 FQNEAQ (reference sequence). The CDR3 is 18 residues long. Here the CDR3 DNA reads TGTGCCAGCAGCCCCCGACTAGCGGGGGGGCCAAACACCGGGGAGCTGTTTTTT. This gives the protein CASSPRLAGGPNTGELFF. Combining the CDR3 with reference TRBV7-9 and TRBJ2-2 gives the whole variable domain DTGVSQNPRHKITKRGQNVTFRCDPISEHNRLYWYRQTLGQGPEFLTYFQNEAQLEKSRLLSDRFSAERPKGSFSTLEIQRTEQGDSAMYLCASSPRLAGGPNTGELFFGEGSRLTVL.

This clonotype was picked up a small number of times. This chain links TRBV7-6 with TRBJ2-2; 11 bases align to TRBD2. Trimming at V came to 1 base and at J to 2 bases, leaving 3 bases not matched to a gene. The CDR3 runs 17 residues. Germline CDR1 is SGHVS and CDR2 is FNYEAQ. For the CDR3, the DNA is TGTGCCAGCAGCTTAGATAGCGGGGGGGCCAACACCGGGGAGCTGTTTTTT. Protein: CASSLDSGGANTGELFF.

The chain employs TRBV9 and TRBJ2-2; either TRBD1 or TRBD2 may supply D (5 bases each). Germline V gives CDR1 SGDLS, CDR2 YYNGEE. The CDR3 covers 13 residues. Trimming removed 3 bases from V and 2 bases from J, with 5 bases in between. CDR3 in DNA: TGTGCCAGCAGCGGGGACAACACCGGGGAGCTGTTTTTT. It specifies CASSGDNTGELFF. Complete variable domain (other parts from reference TRBV9 and TRBJ2-2): DSGVTQTPKHLITATGQRVTLRCSPRSGDLSVYWYQQSLDQGLQFLIQYYNGEERAKGNILERFSAQQFPDLHSELNLSSLELGDSALYFCASSGDNTGELFFGEGSRLTVL.